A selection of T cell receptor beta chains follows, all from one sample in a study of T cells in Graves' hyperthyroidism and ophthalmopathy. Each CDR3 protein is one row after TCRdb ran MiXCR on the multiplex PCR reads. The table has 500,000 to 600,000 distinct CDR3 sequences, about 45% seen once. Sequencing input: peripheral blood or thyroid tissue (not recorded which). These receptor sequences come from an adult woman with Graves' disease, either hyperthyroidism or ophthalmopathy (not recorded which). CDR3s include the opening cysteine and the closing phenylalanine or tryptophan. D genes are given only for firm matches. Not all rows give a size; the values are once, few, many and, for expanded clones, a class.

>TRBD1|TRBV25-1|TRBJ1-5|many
TGTGCCAGCAGTGGGGGACAGGGAGTAAATCAGCCCCAGCATTTT
CASSGGQGVNQPQHF
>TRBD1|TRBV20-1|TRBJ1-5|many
TGCAGTGCTAGAGATGACAGGGGGCAGCCCCAGCATTTT
CSARDDRGQPQHF
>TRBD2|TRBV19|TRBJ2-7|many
TGTGCCAGTGCCGGGACTAGCGGGAGCCAGGAGTACTTC
CASAGTSGSQEYF
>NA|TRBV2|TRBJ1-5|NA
TGTGCCAGCAGTGGATCGGGCAGTATTCAGCCCCAGCATTTT
CASSGSGSIQPQHF
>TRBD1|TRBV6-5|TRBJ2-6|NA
TGTGCCAGCAGCTTAGCCCCGACAGGGGGTTTGGGGGCCAACGTCCTGACTTTC
CASSLAPTGGLGANVLTF
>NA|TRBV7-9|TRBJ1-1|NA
TGTGCCAGCAGCTTTTTCCTACAGGACACTGAAGCTTTCTTT
CASSFFLQDTEAFF
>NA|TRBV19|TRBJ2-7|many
TGTGCCAGTAGTCCCGGACGGACCTACGAGCAGTACTTC
CASSPGRTYEQYF
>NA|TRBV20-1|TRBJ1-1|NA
TGCAGTGCTAGAGGTCCCCTGGGCCAGACTGAAGCTTTCTTT
CSARGPLGQTEAFF
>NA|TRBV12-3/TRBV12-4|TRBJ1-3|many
TGTGCCAGCTCCTCCGAAGGGGCGAGGAACACCATATATTTT
CASSSEGARNTIYF
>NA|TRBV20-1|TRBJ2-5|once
TGCAGTGCTAGGCGTCCCAGGGAGGCCCAGTACTTC
CSARRPREAQYF
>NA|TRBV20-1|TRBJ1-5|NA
TGCAGTGCGATCACAGGGTCGGAGACCCAGCATTTT
CSAITGSETQHF
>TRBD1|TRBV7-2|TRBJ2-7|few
TGTGCCAGCAGCTTTACCGGGACAGAGTACGAGCAGTACTTC
CASSFTGTEYEQYF
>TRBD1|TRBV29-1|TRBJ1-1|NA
TGCAGGGGGGACAGTGCTGAAGCTTTCTTT
CRGDSAEAFF